The subject of this entry is one T cell receptor (beta chain). Treatment here: treatment-naive control, cytoreductive nephrectomy. Control tumors came from a few females and fewer than twelve males, aged 40 to 82. Produced via immunoSEQ multiplex PCR; TCRdb's table is partial and in-frame only. The sample shows some 21,000 clones, more than 50% of them seen only once. The data are from a study of radiation and T cells in renal cell carcinoma. The germline V gene encodes CDR1 SGHDN and CDR2 FVKESK. This CDR3 has 16 amino acids. V was trimmed by 0 bases and J by 2 bases, leaving 11 bases between them. This chain uses TRBV14 with TRBJ1-5; D is unclear. Material: tumor tissue, obtained from a patient whose treatment was nephrectomy without radiotherapy. The receptor comes from a human donor with renal cell carcinoma. CDR3 loop: CASSQEGSRGNQPQHF. For the CDR3, the DNA is TGTGCCAGCAGCCAAGAGGGGTCTCGGGGCAATCAGCCCCAGCATTTT.